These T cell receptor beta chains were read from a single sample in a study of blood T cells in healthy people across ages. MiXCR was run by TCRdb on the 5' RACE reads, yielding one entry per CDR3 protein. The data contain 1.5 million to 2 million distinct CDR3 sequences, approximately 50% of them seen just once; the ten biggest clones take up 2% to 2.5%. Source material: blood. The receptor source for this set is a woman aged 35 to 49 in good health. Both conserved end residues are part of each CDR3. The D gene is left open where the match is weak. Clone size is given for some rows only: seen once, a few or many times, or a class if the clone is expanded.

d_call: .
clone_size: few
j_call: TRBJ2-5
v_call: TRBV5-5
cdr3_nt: TGTGCCAGCAGCTTAGGGCTAGCGCATAATCAAGAGACCCAGTACTTC
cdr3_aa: CASSLGLAHNQETQYF

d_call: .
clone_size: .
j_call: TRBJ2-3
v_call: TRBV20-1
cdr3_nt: TGCAGTGCTAGAGATAGGAGGGGGGGTAGCACAGATACGCAGTATTTT
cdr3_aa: CSARDRRGGSTDTQYF

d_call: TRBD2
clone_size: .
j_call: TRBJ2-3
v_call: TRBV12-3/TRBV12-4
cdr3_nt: TGTGCCAGCAGTTCTTTAGCGGGGACTAGCGCAGATACGCAGTATTTT
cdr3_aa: CASSSLAGTSADTQYF

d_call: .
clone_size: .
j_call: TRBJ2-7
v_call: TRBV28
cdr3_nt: TGTGCCAGCAGTTTTCGGCCGGGGGCCTTCGACGAGCAGTACTTC
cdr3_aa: CASSFRPGAFDEQYF

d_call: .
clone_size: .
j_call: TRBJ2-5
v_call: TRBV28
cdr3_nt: TGTGCCACACGGGACTTGGGGCTTGAACCGGAGACCCAGTACTTC
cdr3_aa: CATRDLGLEPETQYF

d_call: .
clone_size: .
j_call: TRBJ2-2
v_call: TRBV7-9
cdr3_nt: TGTGCCAGCAGCTTCGGGACAACGAACACCGGGGAGCTGTTTTTT
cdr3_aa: CASSFGTTNTGELFF

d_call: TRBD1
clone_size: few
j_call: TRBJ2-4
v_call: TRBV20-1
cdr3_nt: TGCAGTGCCCGGGACAGGGGGCAAAATGCCAAAAACATTCAGTACTTC
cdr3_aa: CSARDRGQNAKNIQYF

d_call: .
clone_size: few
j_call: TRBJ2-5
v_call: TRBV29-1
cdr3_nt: TGCAGCGTTGATGTCGAGGGGAAAGAGACCCAGTACTTC
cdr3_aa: CSVDVEGKETQYF

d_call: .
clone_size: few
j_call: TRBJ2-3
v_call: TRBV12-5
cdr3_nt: TGTGCTAGTGGTTTACCCGGGACAAAGCAGTATTTT
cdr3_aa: CASGLPGTKQYF

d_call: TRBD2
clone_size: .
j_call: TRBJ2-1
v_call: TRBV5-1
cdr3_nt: TGCGCCAGCAGCTTGGGAGCGGGGGGGCCTCGTGAGCAGTTCTTC
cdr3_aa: CASSLGAGGPREQFF

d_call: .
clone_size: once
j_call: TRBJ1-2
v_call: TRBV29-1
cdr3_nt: TGCAGCGTTGATTTCAGGCTCGATGGCTACACCTTC
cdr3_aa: CSVDFRLDGYTF

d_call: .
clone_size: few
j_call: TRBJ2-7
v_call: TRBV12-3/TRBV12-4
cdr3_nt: TGTGCCAGCAGTTTTTACCCCTACGAGCAGTACTTC
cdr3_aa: CASSFYPYEQYF

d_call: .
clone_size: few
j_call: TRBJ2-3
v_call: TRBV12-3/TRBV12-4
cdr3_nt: TGTGCCAGCAGTCGCCCCCTCGGAGACACAGATACGCAGTATTTT
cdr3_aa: CASSRPLGDTDTQYF

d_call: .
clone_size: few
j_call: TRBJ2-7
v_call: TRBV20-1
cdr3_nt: TGCAGTGCTAGCGGGCCGGCCTCAGCCAACGAGCAGTACTTC
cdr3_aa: CSASGPASANEQYF

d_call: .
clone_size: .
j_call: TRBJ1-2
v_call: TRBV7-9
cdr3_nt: TGTGCCAGCAGCTTAGCGAAAGCGACCGGTGGCTACACCTTC
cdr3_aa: CASSLAKATGGYTF

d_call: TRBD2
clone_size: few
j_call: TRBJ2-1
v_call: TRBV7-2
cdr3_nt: TGTGCCAGCAGCTTCTCCCCGGGGGGGCTCACCTCCTCCTACAATGAGCAGTTCTTC
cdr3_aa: CASSFSPGGLTSSYNEQFF

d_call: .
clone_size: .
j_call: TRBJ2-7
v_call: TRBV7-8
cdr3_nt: TGTGCCAGCAGCTTAGCGGCGGGGCAAGAGACCCGGTACTTC
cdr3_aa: CASSLAAGQETRYF

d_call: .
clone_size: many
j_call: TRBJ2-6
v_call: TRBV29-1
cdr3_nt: TGCAGCGTTGTCGGGGCCTCTGGGGCCAACGTCCTGACTTTC
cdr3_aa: CSVVGASGANVLTF

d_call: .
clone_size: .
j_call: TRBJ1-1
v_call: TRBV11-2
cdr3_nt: TGTGCCAGCAGCCTACCCAAAGGACGATCTAACACTGAAGCTTTCTTT
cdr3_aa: CASSLPKGRSNTEAFF

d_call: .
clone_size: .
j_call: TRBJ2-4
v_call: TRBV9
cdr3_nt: TGTGCCAGCAGCGTAAGCGGGACAGACATAGCCAAAAACATTCAGTACTTC
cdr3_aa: CASSVSGTDIAKNIQYF

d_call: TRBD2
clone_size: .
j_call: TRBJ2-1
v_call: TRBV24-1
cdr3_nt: TGTGCCACCAGTGATACTAGCGGGGGGCGTTACAATGAGCAGTTCTTC
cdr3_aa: CATSDTSGGRYNEQFF

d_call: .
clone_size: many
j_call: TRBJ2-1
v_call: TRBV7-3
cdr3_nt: TGTGCCAGCAGCCCAGGGTCGTCGTGGCCAAATGAGCAGTTCTTC
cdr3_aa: CASSPGSSWPNEQFF

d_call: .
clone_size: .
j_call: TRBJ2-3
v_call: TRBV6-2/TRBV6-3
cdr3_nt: TGTGCCAGCATCAGAGGGCGGACTGGGAGCCCAGATGCGCAGTATTTT
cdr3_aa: CASIRGRTGSPDAQYF

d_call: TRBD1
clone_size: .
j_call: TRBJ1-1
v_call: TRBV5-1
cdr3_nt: TGCGCCAGCAGCTTGGGGACAGGGGTGAGAACTGAAGCTTTCTTT
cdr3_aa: CASSLGTGVRTEAFF

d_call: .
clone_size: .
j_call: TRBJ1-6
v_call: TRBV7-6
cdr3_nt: TGTGCCAGCAGCTTAGAACTGGTTCAGGGATCACCCCTCCACTTT
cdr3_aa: CASSLELVQGSPLHF

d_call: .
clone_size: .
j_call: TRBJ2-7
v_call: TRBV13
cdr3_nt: TGTGCCAGCAGCTCCTCCCACGGGCCGACTTCTATGTTCTACGAGCAGTACTTC
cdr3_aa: CASSSSHGPTSMFYEQYF

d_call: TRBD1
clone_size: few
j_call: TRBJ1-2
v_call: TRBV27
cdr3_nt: TGTGCCAGCACAAACCACAGGGGGAACTATGGCTACACCTTC
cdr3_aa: CASTNHRGNYGYTF

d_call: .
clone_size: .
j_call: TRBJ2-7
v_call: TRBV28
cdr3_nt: TGTGCCAGCAGTTCCCTGCCAGGGTCTGGGACCCTGTTCTACGAGCAGTACTTC
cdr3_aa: CASSSLPGSGTLFYEQYF

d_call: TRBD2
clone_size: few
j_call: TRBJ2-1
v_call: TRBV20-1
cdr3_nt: TGCAGTGCTAGAGATAGGAGGACTAGCGGGGGGCCTTTGCAGTTCTTC
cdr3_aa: CSARDRRTSGGPLQFF

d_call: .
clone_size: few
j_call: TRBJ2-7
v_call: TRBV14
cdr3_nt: TGTGCCAGCAGCCACGGCAGGGTGGACGAGCAGTACTTC
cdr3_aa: CASSHGRVDEQYF

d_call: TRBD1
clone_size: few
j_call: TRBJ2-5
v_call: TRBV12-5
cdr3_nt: TGTGCTAGCGGGAAGGGACAGGGAGTTCACGAGACCCAGTACTTC
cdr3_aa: CASGKGQGVHETQYF

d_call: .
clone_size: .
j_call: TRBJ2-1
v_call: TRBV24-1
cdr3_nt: TGTGCCACCAGTGATTTTACGACACCCAACAGCGATGAGCAGTTCTTC
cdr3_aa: CATSDFTTPNSDEQFF